The 9 T cell receptor beta chains presented below share a single source sample, sequenced in a study of blood T cell repertoires in COVID-19 (dated by TCRdb to 2019 to 2021). The protocol used for the library was the immunoSEQ multiplex PCR assay. In TCRdb, the immuneACCESS table is reduced to in-frame sequences with V and J assigned. These tables do not hold every clone; where another copy was compared, an unresolved V gene accounts for under half, and the others remain unexplained. Across this sample there are around 130,000 clones, with over 75% seen only once. Clones ranked in the top ten supply about 2% of the sample. Material for sequencing was peripheral blood. The receptors shown here come from a man aged 65 to 79 with active COVID-19.

This rearrangement joins TRBV6-5 to TRBJ1-5, with 10 bases that match TRBD1. The germline gives CDR1 MNHEY, CDR2 SVGAGI. CDR3 length: 15 amino acids. The V segment lost 0 bases and the J segment 7 bases; nucleotides outside the gene matches: 3. CDR3 loop: CASSYSGTGAQPQHF. CDR3 coding DNA: TGTGCCAGCAGTTACTCTGGGACAGGGGCGCAGCCCCAGCATTTT.

CDR3 loop: CASSLVPSGTSGETQYF. The CDR3 bases are TGCGCCAGCAGCTTGGTCCCCTCCGGCACGTCAGGAGAGACCCAGTACTTC. The V gene is TRBV5-1, the J gene TRBJ2-5; no clear D. V lost 0 bases, J lost 4 bases, and 19 bases lay in between. Germline CDR1 reads SGHRS; CDR2 reads YFSETQ. The CDR3 has 17 amino acids. The full variable domain, in which reference TRBV5-1 and TRBJ2-5 provide the parts outside the CDR3, is KAGVTQTPRYLIKTRGQQVTLSCSPISGHRSVSWYQQTPGQGLQFLFEYFSETQRNKGNFPGRFSGRQFSNSRSEMNVSTLELGDSALYLCASSLVPSGTSGETQYFGPGTRLLVL.

The chain has TRBV6-5 and TRBJ2-7; D is perhaps TRBD2 (6 bases). The CDR3 sequence is 13 residues long. Looked up from germline, CDR1 is MNHEY and CDR2 is SVGAGI. Between the trimmed V and J ends, which lost 6 bases and 7 bases, there was a span of 16 bases. As DNA, the CDR3 is TGTGCCAGCAGCCAAGGGACCGCGGGGGAGCAGTACTTC. Its protein product is CASSQGTAGEQYF.

This clone was picked up one time. The chain combines TRBV7-3 with TRBJ2-7, with TRBD2 matching 10 bases. The germline gives CDR1 SGHTA, CDR2 FQGTGA. J lost 2 bases, V lost 5 bases, and 9 bases had no gene match. This CDR3 spans 16 amino acids. CDR3 in amino acids: CASSPAGGTSAYEQYF. CDR3 sequence (DNA): TGTGCCAGCAGCCCAGCGGGGGGGACTTCGGCCTACGAGCAGTACTTC.

The rearrangement joins TRBV18 to TRBJ2-7; D gene ambiguous. V shed 3 bases and J shed 3 bases, with 12 bases lying between them. Germline V lookup: CDR1 KGHSH, CDR2 LQKENI. The CDR3 runs 14 residues. DNA for the CDR3: TGTGCCAGCTCACCTAACACCGGGTTCTACGAGCAGTACTTC. Its translation is CASSPNTGFYEQYF.

The chain links TRBV6-2 or TRBV6-3 to TRBJ1-4, with 9 bases fitting TRBD1. After removal of 5 bases from V and 15 bases from J, the junction contained 13 bases not matched to a gene. The CDR3 has 14 residues. The germline V gene has CDR1 MNHEY and CDR2 SVGEGT. DNA for the CDR3: TGTGCCAGCAGTAACCCCCCGGGACAGGGAAAGGTGTTTTTT. Protein: CASSNPPGQGKVFF.

V and J are TRBV24-1 and TRBJ2-7; 9 bases match TRBD2. V shed 7 bases and J 5 bases; nucleotides not matched to a gene: 5. The V gene's germline CDR1 is KGHDR and CDR2 SFDVKD. The CDR3 has 13 residues. CDR3 in DNA: TGTGCCACCAGAGGTGGCGGGGGGGACGAGCAGTACTTC. It codes for CATRGGGGDEQYF.

V and J are TRBV3-1 (or the pseudogene TRBV3-2) and TRBJ1-2; 10 bases agree with TRBD1. Germline CDR1 and CDR2: LGHDT and YNNKEL (reference sequence). This CDR3 spans 14 amino acids. V lost 1 base to trimming and J lost 8 bases; unmatched junction nucleotides: 4. The CDR3 bases are TGTGCCAGCAGCCAAGCCGGGACAGGGGACGGCTACACCTTC. It yields the protein CASSQAGTGDGYTF.

Regarding this clone: The junction departs from germline at one end; a sequencing error may be responsible. The gene calls are TRBV7-9 and TRBJ2-5; either TRBD1 or TRBD2 may fit D (5 bases each). The CDR3 is 16 amino acids. Germline V gives CDR1 SEHNR, CDR2 FQNEAQ (reference sequence). In DNA, the CDR3 is TGTGCCAGCAGCCTAGCTGGGGCGACCTTCCAAGAGACCCAGTACTTC. It yields the protein CASSLAGATFQETQYF. Full variable domain (outside the CDR3, taken from reference TRBV7-9 and TRBJ2-5): DTGVSQNPRHKITKRGQNVTFRCDPISEHNRLYWYRQTLGQGPEFLTYFQNEAQLEKSRLLSDRFSAERPKGSFSTLEIQRTEQGDSAMYLCASSLAGATFQETQYFGPGTRLLVL.